The clone carrying this T cell receptor (beta chain) was observed a few times. Its antigen remains unidentified. This CDR3 comprises 14 residues. V was cut by 2 bases and J by 0 bases, with 7 bases left in between. The germline gives CDR1 MDHEN, CDR2 SYDVKM. This sample was included in a study of CD8+CD57+ T cells in acquired aplastic anemia. Study results and caveats: Patients and controls had in common twenty-nine CD8+ CDR3 sequences.

The template used for profiling TCR beta VDJ and CDR3 was genomic DNA. Via MiXCR, TCRdb re-called the reads, giving one row per CDR3 protein. The sample lists around 170,000 distinct CDR3 sequences, less than 55% occurring once. The rearrangement uses TRBV28 and TRBJ1-2; D is unresolved. Sample: sorted CD4+, CD8+, or CD8+CD57+ T cells (not recorded which) from PBMCs. This receptor was identified in a human donor in good health. The CDR3 bases are TGTGCCAGCAGTTTAACAGCCCCTAACTATGGCTACACCTTC. Protein sequence: CASSLTAPNYGYTF.